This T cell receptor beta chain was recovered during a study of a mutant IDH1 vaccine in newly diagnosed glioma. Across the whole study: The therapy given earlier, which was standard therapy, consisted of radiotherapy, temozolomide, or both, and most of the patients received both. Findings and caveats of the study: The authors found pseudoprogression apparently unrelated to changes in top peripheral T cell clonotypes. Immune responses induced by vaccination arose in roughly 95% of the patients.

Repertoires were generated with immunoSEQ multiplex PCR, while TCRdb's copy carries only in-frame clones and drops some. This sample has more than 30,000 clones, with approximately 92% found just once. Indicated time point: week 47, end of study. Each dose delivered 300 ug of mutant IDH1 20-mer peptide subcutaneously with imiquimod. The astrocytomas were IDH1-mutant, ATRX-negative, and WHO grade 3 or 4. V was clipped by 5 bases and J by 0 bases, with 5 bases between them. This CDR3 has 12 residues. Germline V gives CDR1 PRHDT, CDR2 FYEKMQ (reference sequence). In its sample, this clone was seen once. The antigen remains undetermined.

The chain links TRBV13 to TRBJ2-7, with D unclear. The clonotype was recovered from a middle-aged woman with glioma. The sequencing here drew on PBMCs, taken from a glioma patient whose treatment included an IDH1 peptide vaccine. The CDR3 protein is CASSNTSYEQYF. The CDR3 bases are TGTGCCAGCAGCAACACCTCCTACGAGCAGTACTTC.